Shown below are 13 T cell receptor beta chains from a single sample sequenced in a study of T cell responses to AZD1222 COVID-19 vaccine. Sequencing used immunoSEQ multiplex PCR; TCRdb keeps in-frame clones, though not all of them. The table shows some 69,000 clones, with 85% to 90% occurring only once. Sample: peripheral blood, taken on day 0 of AZD1222 vaccination. Receptor source: an adult in good health.

The chain has TRBV11-2 and TRBJ2-2, with D uncertain. The CDR3 consists of 16 residues. The germline V and J ends were trimmed by 2 bases and 6 bases, with 16 bases remaining between them. Germline CDR1 SGHAT, CDR2 FQNNGV. CDR3 sequence: CASSLIGFWAAGELFF. The CDR3 DNA sequence: TGTGCCAGCAGCTTAATTGGGTTTTGGGCGGCCGGGGAGCTGTTTTTT.

The chain uses TRBV19 and TRBJ1-1; no firm D call. CDR1 is LNHDA and CDR2 is SQIVND in the germline V gene (reference sequence). Trimming shortened V by 5 bases and J by 1 base, and 14 bases separated the two germline ends. This CDR3 contains 15 residues. The CDR3 DNA reads as TGTGCCAGTAGTGTAGCACAGCTATCGAACACTGAAGCTTTCTTT. This codes for CASSVAQLSNTEAFF.

This chain links TRBV15 with TRBJ2-5; a weak D match, TRBD1 (6 bases). V dropped 1 base and J dropped 1 base, with 10 bases sitting between them. Germline lookup yields CDR1 LNHNV and CDR2 YYDKDF (reference sequence). CDR3 length equals 15 residues. DNA of the CDR3: TGTGCCACCAGCAGAGTTGGGGGCCCCCAAGAGACCCAGTACTTC. It specifies CATSRVGGPQETQYF.

V is TRBV6-5 and J is TRBJ2-4, with 7 bases identical to TRBD2. V was pared by 5 bases and J by 0 bases, with 4 bases of the junction left unmatched. Germline loops: CDR1 MNHEY, CDR2 SVGAGI. The CDR3 has 15 amino acids. The CDR3 nucleotides read TGTGCCAGCAGTCTGGGGGGGGTAGCCAAAAACATTCAGTACTTC. Its protein product is CASSLGGVAKNIQYF.

The CDR3 here is CASAPGVNYGYTF. CDR3 sequence (DNA): TGTGCTAGTGCCCCGGGAGTTAACTATGGCTACACCTTC. The V call is TRBV12-5, the J call TRBJ1-2; no reliable D call. V gave up 7 bases and J gave up 1 base, with 10 bases separating them. Germline lookup yields CDR1 LGHNT and CDR2 FRNRAP. The CDR3 contains 13 residues.

The sample holds one count of this clone. The chain couples TRBV27 to TRBJ1-2; a weak D match, TRBD1 (5 bases). The CDR3 spans 17 residues. The germline V gene encodes CDR1 MNHEY and CDR2 SMNVEV (reference sequence). Trimming took 5 bases from V and 2 from J, leaving 21 bases between them. DNA of the CDR3: TGTGCCAGCAGTCCGGGACTGGACTTGATATTAAACTATGGCTACACCTTC. Its protein product is CASSPGLDLILNYGYTF.

The chain employs TRBV9 and TRBJ2-5; D may be TRBD1 (5 bases). Germline V gene lookup returns CDR1 SGDLS and CDR2 YYNGEE. V was cut by 0 bases and J by 5 bases, with 20 bases left in between. The CDR3 extends over 17 amino acids. As DNA, the CDR3 is TGTGCCAGCAGCGTAGGTTCCGGGCGGCCCCCAGGGGAGACCCAGTACTTC. It encodes CASSVGSGRPPGETQYF.

V and J are TRBV6-5 and TRBJ2-5, with a tentative D call TRBD2 (5 bases). The germline gives CDR1 MNHEY, CDR2 SVGAGI. V was shortened by 2 bases and J by 5 bases, with 12 bases between the two germline ends. CDR3 length equals 14 residues. CDR3 bases: TGTGCCAGCAGTTACGCTCTAGCTTCTGAGACCCAGTACTTC. Its translation is CASSYALASETQYF.

The chain combines TRBV7-8 with TRBJ2-3; 10 bases are shared with TRBD2. Unmatched junction bases numbered 8, after V lost 4 bases and J lost 1 base. The V gene's germline CDR1 is SGHVS and CDR2 FQNEAQ. The CDR3 length is 17 residues. CDR3 nucleotides: TGTGCCAGCAGCTACGAGCGGGGGGGCGTCCGCACAGATACGCAGTATTTT. Encoded protein: CASSYERGGVRTDTQYF.

In this sample, this clone turned up a few times. V and J are TRBV4-2 and TRBJ1-2; D remains unclear. The V gene lost 1 base and the J gene lost 3 bases, with 12 bases spanning the gap. CDR3 size: 15 residues. Germline lookup yields CDR1 LGHNA and CDR2 YNFKEQ. Here the CDR3 reads CASSQGPGTDYGYTF. CDR3 in DNA: TGTGCCAGCAGCCAAGGACCCGGAACGGACTATGGCTACACCTTC.

V usage is TRBV7-9 and J usage is TRBJ1-3; 7 bases are a match to TRBD1. The CDR3 is made up of 15 amino acids. V dropped 2 bases and J dropped 2; count of bases not matched to a gene: 3. From germline, CDR1 is SEHNR and CDR2 FQNEAQ (reference sequence). The CDR3 DNA is TGTGCCAGCAGCTTAACAGGGGAACCTGGAAACACCATATATTTT. It specifies CASSLTGEPGNTIYF.

The V gene is TRBV27, the J gene TRBJ1-2; D possibly corresponds to TRBD1 (6 bases). The germline gives CDR1 MNHEY, CDR2 SMNVEV (reference sequence). Trimming pared 8 bases from V and 4 bases from J, leaving 17 bases between. The CDR3 totals 14 residues. The CDR3 sequence is CASRDGGPLYGYTF. In nucleotides, the CDR3 is TGTGCCAGCCGTGACGGGGGCCCTCTCTATGGCTACACCTTC.

The chain links TRBV11-2 to TRBJ2-2; TRBD1 agrees at 8 bases. This CDR3 is built from 16 residues. Losses at the gene ends were 1 base for V and 4 bases for J; bases not matched to a gene: 5. The germline gives CDR1 SGHAT, CDR2 FQNNGV. The CDR3 DNA reads as TGTGCCAGCAGCTTAGGGACAGGGCTTGTCACCGGGGAGCTGTTTTTT. This gives the protein CASSLGTGLVTGELFF.